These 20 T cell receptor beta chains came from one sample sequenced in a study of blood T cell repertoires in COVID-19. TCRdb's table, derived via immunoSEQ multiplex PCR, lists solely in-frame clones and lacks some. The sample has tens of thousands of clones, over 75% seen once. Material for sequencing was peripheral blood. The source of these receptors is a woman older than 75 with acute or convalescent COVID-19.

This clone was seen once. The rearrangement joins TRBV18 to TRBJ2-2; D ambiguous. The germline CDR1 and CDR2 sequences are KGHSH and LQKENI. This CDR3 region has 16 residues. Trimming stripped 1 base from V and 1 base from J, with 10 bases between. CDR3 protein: CASSPLTAKNTGELFF. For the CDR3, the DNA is TGTGCCAGCTCACCACTAACAGCCAAGAACACCGGGGAGCTGTTTTTT.

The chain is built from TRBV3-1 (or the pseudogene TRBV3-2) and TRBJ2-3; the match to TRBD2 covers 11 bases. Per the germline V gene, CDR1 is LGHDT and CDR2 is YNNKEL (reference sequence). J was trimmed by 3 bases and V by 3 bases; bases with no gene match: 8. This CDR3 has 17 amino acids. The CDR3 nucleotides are TGTGCCAGCAGCCAGGAGGTTCTAGCGGGAGGTACAGATACGCAGTATTTT. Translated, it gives CASSQEVLAGGTDTQYF.

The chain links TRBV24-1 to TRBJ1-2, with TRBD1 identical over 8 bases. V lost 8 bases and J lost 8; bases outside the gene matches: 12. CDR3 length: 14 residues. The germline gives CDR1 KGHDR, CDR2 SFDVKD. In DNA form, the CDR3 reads TGTGCCACCAACACAGGGGGGAGCGAACGGGGCTACACCTTC. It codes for CATNTGGSERGYTF.

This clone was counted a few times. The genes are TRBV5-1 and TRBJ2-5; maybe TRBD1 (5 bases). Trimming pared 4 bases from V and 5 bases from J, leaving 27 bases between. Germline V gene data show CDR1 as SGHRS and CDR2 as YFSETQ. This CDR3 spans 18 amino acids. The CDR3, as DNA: TGCGCCAGCAGCAGAACCCGTGGATCAGGGCAGTTGGAGGAGACCCAGTACTTC. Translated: CASSRTRGSGQLEETQYF.

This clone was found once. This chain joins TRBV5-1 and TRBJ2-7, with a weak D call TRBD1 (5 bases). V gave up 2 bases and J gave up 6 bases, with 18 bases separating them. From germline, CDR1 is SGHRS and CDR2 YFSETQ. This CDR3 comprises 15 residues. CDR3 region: CASSFDRPPNGEQYF. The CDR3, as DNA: TGCGCCAGCAGCTTCGACAGACCACCCAACGGCGAGCAGTACTTC.

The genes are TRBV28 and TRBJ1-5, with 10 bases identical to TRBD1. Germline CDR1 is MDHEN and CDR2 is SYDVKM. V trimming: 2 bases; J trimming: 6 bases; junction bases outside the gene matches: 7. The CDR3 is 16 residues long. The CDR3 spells CASSLRDRGRGQPQHF. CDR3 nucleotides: TGTGCCAGCAGTTTAAGGGACAGGGGTAGGGGTCAGCCCCAGCATTTT.

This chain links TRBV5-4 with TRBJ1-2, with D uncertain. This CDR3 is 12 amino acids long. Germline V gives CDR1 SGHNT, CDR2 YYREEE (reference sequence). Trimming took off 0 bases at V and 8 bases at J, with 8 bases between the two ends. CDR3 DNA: TGTGCCAGCAGCTTGGCGGGGTACGGCTACACCTTC. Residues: CASSLAGYGYTF.

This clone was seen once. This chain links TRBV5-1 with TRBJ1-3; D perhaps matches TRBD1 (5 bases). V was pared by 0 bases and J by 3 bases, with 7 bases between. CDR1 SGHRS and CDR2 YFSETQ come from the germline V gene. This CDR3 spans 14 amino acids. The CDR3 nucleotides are TGCGCCAGCAGCTTGGGACAGCTTGGAAACACCATATATTTT. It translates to CASSLGQLGNTIYF.

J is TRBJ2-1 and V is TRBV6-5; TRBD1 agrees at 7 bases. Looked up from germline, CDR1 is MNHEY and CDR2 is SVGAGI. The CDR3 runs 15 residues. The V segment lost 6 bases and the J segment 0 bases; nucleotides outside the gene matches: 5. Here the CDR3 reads CASSPTGSSYNEQFF. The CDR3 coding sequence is TGTGCCAGCAGCCCGACAGGGAGCTCCTACAATGAGCAGTTCTTC.

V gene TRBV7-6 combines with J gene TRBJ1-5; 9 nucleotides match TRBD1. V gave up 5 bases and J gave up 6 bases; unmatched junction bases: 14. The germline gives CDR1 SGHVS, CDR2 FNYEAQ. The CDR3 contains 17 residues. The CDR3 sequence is CASSARPTGGGGQPQHF. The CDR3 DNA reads TGTGCCAGCAGCGCGCGACCCACAGGGGGCGGCGGTCAGCCCCAGCATTTT.

DNA for the CDR3: TGTGCCAGCAGCTTAGTGGTGACAGGGTTCGAAAAACTGTTTTTT. Encoded protein: CASSLVVTGFEKLFF. The gene calls are TRBV5-5 and TRBJ1-4; TRBD1 aligns across 7 bases. Germline assignment: CDR1 SGHKS and CDR2 YYEKEE (reference sequence). The CDR3 is 15 amino acids. J lost 8 bases, V lost 2 bases, and 9 bases had no gene match.

The CDR3 DNA sequence: TGTGCCATCAGTGAGTCGAAGAGGGGGTTTAATTCACCCCTCCACTTT. Amino acids: CAISESKRGFNSPLHF. The chain couples TRBV10-3 to TRBJ1-6, with D possibly matching TRBD1 (6 bases). The V end was cut by 0 bases, the J end by 6 bases, with 12 bases between. The germline V gene has CDR1 ENHRY and CDR2 SYGVKD. This CDR3 has 16 amino acids.

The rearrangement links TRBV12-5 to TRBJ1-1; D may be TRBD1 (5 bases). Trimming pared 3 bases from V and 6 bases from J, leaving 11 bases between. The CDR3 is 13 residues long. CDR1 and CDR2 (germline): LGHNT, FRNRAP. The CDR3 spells CASGLIQGSEAFF. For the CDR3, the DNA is TGTGCTAGTGGTTTAATTCAGGGCTCTGAAGCTTTCTTT.

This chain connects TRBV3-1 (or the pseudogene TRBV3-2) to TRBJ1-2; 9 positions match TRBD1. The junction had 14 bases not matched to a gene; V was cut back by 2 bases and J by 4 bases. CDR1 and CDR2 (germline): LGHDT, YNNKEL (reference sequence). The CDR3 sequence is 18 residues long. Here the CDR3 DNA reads TGTGCCAGCAGCCAAAGATCAGGGAACAGGGGGCTCGGCTATGGCTACACCTTC. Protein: CASSQRSGNRGLGYGYTF.

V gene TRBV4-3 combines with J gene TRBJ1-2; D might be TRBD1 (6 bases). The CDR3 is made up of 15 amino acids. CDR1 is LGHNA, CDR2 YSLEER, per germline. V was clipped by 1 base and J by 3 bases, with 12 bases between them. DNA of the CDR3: TGCGCCAGCAGCCAAGGACAGGACGTCGACTATGGCTACACCTTC. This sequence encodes CASSQGQDVDYGYTF.

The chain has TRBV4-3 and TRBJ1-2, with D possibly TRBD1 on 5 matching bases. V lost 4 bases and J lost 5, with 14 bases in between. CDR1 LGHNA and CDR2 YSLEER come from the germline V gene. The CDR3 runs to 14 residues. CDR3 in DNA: TGCGCCAGCAGCCTCGGGGGAACAGGTTATGGCTACACCTTC. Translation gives CASSLGGTGYGYTF.

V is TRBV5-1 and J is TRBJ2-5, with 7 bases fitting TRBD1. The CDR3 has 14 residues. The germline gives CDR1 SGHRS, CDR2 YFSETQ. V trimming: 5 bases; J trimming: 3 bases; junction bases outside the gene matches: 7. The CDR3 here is CASSPQGTEETQYF. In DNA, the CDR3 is TGCGCCAGCAGTCCCCAAGGGACAGAAGAGACCCAGTACTTC.

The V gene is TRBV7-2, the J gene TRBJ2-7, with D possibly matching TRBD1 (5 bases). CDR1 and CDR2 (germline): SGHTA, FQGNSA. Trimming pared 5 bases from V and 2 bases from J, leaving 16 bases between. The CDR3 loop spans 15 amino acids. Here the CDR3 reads CASSPRRVPPYEQYF. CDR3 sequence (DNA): TGTGCCAGCAGCCCGCGCAGGGTTCCACCCTACGAGCAGTACTTC.

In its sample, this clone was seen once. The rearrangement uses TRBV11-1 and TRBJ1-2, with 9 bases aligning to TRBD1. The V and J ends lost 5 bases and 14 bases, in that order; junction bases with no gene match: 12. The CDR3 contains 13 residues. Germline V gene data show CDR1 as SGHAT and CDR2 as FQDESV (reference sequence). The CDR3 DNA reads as TGTGCCAGCAGCGTACAGGGGGCCGTCGGTTGGACCTTC. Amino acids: CASSVQGAVGWTF.

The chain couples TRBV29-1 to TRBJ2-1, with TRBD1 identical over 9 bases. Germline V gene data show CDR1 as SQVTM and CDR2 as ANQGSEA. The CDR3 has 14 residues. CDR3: CSSTGGAEDNEQFF. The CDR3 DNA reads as TGCAGTTCTACAGGGGGCGCAGAGGACAATGAGCAGTTCTTC.